This section outlines one T cell receptor (beta chain) sequence together with its context. From germline, CDR1 is SGHRS and CDR2 YFSETQ. This CDR3 comprises 16 residues. Trimming shortened V by 4 bases and J by 3 bases, and 17 bases separated the two germline ends. The data were obtained in a study of blood T cell repertoires in COVID-19. Original processing methods: Nucleated cell counts were estimated from reference gene primer amplification. Clones were sequenced by immunoSEQ multiplex PCR, and TCRdb holds only the in-frame ones, with some missing. The V and J calls and clone size are taken from that table; D and trimming were inferred from the DNA. Among over 200,000 clones listed, 70% to 90% were seen once.

The chain combines TRBV5-1 with TRBJ1-5; TRBD1 is a possible D gene (5 bases). The TCR originated in a man aged 25 to 45 with COVID-19, enrolled during active disease. Sequenced material: peripheral blood. DNA for the CDR3: TGCGCCAGCAGCCTTGGGGAGGGGTTTAACAATCAGCCCCAGCATTTT. The encoded protein is CASSLGEGFNNQPQHF. Full variable domain (missing parts from reference TRBV5-1 and TRBJ1-5): KAGVTQTPRYLIKTRGQQVTLSCSPISGHRSVSWYQQTPGQGLQFLFEYFSETQRNKGNFPGRFSGRQFSNSRSEMNVSTLELGDSALYLCASSLGEGFNNQPQHFGDGTRLSIL.